This section outlines one TCR beta chain sequence together with its context. These data originate in a study of blood T cell repertoires in COVID-19. Overall study: Sites in the United States, Italy and Spain provided acute and convalescent COVID-19 samples. PBMCs, B-cell-depleted T cells, or T cells were the source of the cDNA or gDNA that made up the material.

Libraries were prepared by immunoSEQ multiplex PCR; TCRdb keeps only in-frame clonotypes and omits some of them. The sample shows some 120,000 clones, about 89% of them seen only once. J lost 2 bases, V lost 6 bases, and 8 bases had no gene match. From germline, CDR1 is MNHEY and CDR2 SVGAGI. The CDR3 is 15 residues long. The receptor comes from a woman aged 55-70 years with acute or convalescent COVID-19. This sequence joins TRBV6-5 and TRBJ2-3, with 7 positions matching TRBD2. Sequenced sample: peripheral blood. CDR3 loop: CASRQPLAVTDTQYF. CDR3 nucleotides: TGTGCCAGCAGGCAACCTCTAGCGGTCACAGATACGCAGTATTTT.